This T cell receptor beta chain was documented in a study of T cell changes during pregnancy in multiple sclerosis. Per germline, CDR1 MNHEY and CDR2 SVGAGI. CDR3 length: 13 amino acids. V was pared by 7 bases and J by 1 base, with 10 bases between. Produced via immunoSEQ multiplex PCR; TCRdb's table is partial and in-frame only. The data contain more than 55,000 clones, around 91% of them singletons. The sample in question was peripheral blood, obtained after pregnancy. This chain connects TRBV6-5 to TRBJ2-5; D remains ambiguous. The clonotype was recovered from a female donor in good health, enrolled as a control in a pregnancy study. In nucleotides, the CDR3 is TGTGCCAGCACCAACAGTGTCCAAGAGACCCAGTACTTC. Residues: CASTNSVQETQYF.